This T cell receptor beta chain is from a study of blood T cell repertoires in COVID-19. Study summary: PBMCs, B-cell-depleted T cells, or T cells provided the cDNA or gDNA that made up the material.

CDR1 and CDR2 (germline): SGHAT, FQNNGV. Trimming took 5 bases from V and 5 from J; bases not matched to a gene: 5. This CDR3 has 14 amino acids. TCRdb's table, derived via immunoSEQ multiplex PCR, lists solely in-frame clones and lacks some. Of about 70,000 clones listed, roughly nine tenths are singletons. This receptor was taken from an older man with active COVID-19. The chain is built from TRBV11-2 and TRBJ1-4; 7 bases agree with TRBD1. Sample: peripheral blood. This CDR3 is CASSRTGFNEKLFF. In nucleotides, the CDR3 is TGTGCCAGCAGCAGGACAGGCTTCAATGAAAAACTGTTTTTT.